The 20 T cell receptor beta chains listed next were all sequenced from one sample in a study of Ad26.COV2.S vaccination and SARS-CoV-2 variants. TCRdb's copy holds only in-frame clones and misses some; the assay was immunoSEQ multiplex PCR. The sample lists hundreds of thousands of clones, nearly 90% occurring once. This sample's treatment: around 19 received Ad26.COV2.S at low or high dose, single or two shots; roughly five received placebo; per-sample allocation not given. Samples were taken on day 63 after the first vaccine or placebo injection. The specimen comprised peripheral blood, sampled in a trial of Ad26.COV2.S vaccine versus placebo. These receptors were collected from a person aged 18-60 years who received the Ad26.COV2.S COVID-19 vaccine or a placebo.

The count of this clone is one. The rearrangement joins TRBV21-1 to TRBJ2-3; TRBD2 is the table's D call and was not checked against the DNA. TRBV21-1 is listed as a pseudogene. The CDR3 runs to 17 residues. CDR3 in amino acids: CASPSYGWEWSTDTQYF. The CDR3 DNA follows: TGTGCCAGCCCCTCTTATGGGTGGGAGTGGAGCACAGATACGCAGTATTTT.

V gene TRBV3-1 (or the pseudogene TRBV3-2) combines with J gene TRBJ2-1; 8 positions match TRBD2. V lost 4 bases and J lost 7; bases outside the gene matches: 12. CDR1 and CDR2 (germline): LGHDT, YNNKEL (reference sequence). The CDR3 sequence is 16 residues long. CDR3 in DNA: TGTGCCAGCAGCCCGACATGGCGGGGGGATAGGAATGAGCAGTTCTTC. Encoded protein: CASSPTWRGDRNEQFF.

In nucleotides, the CDR3 is TGTGCCAGCAGCTTAGGGGTCAATAACTATGGCTACACCTTC. Its translation: CASSLGVNNYGYTF. V is TRBV7-9 and J is TRBJ1-2; unclear D gene. Germline CDR1 is SEHNR and CDR2 is FQNEAQ (reference sequence). V lost 1 base and J 1 base, leaving 7 bases between the germline ends. The CDR3 covers 14 residues.

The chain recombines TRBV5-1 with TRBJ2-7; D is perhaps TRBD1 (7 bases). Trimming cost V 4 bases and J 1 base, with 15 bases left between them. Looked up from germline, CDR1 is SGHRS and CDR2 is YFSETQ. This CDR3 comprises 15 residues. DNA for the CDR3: TGCGCCAGCAGCCCCGGGGGACAGACGTCCTACGAGCAGTACTTC. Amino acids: CASSPGGQTSYEQYF.

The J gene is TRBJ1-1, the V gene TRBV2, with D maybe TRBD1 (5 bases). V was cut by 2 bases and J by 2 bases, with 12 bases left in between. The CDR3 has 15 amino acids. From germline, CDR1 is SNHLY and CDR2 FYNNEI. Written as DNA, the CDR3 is TGTGCCAGCAGTGAACTGGGACCTATTAACACTGAAGCTTTCTTT. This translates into CASSELGPINTEAFF.

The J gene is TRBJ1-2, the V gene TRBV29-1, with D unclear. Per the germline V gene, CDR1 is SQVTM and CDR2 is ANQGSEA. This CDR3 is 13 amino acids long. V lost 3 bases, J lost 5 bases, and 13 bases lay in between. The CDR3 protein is CSVDTKAWYGYTF. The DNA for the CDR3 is TGCAGCGTTGATACTAAAGCATGGTATGGCTACACCTTC.

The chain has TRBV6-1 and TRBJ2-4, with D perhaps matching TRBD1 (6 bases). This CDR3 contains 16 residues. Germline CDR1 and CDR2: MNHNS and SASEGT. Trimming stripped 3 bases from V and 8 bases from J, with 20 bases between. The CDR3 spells CASSDSVRAGVDIQYF. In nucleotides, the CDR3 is TGTGCCAGCAGTGATTCGGTTAGGGCAGGGGTGGACATTCAGTACTTC.

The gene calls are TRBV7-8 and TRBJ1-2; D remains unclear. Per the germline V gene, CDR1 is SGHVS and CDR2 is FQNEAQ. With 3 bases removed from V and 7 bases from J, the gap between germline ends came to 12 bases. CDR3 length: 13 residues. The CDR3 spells CASSLGPSRGYTF. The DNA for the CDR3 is TGTGCCAGCAGCTTGGGCCCCTCGCGTGGCTACACCTTC.

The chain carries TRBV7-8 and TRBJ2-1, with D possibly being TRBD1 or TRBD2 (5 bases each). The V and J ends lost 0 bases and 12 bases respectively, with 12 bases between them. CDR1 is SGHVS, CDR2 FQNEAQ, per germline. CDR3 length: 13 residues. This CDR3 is CASSLAGDRAQFF. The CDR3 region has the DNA TGTGCCAGCAGCTTAGCGGGGGATCGGGCGCAGTTCTTC.

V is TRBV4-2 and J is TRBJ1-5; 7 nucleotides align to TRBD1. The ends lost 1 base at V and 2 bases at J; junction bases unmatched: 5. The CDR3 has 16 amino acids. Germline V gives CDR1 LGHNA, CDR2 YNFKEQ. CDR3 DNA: TGTGCCAGCAGCCAAGTTACAGGGGATGGCAATCAGCCCCAGCATTTT. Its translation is CASSQVTGDGNQPQHF.

The CDR3 DNA follows: TGTGCCATCAGCGAGAAGAACACTGAAGCTTTCTTT. It specifies CAISEKNTEAFF. The chain employs TRBV10-3 and TRBJ1-1; D not certain. The CDR3 runs to 12 residues. With 6 bases removed from V and 1 base from J, the gap between germline ends came to 6 bases. Per germline, CDR1 ENHRY and CDR2 SYGVKD.

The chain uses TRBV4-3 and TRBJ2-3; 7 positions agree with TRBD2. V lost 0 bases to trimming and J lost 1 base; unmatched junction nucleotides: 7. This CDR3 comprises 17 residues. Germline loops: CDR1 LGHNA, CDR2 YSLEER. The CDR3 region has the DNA TGCGCCAGCAGCCAAGATAAACTAGCGTTAGGCACAGATACGCAGTATTTT. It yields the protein CASSQDKLALGTDTQYF.

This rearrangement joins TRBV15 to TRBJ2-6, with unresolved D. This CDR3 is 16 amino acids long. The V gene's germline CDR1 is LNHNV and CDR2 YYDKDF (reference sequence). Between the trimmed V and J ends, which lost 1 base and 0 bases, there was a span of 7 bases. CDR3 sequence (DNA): TGTGCCACCAGCAGAGCCGTCGGCTCTGGGGCCAACGTCCTGACTTTC. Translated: CATSRAVGSGANVLTF.

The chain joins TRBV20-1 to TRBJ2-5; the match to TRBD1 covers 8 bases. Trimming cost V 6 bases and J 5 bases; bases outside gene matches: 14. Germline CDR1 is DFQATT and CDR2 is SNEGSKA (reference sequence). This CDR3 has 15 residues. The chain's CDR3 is CSASRTGRFWETQYF. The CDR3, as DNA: TGCAGTGCCAGTCGGACAGGGAGGTTTTGGGAGACCCAGTACTTC.

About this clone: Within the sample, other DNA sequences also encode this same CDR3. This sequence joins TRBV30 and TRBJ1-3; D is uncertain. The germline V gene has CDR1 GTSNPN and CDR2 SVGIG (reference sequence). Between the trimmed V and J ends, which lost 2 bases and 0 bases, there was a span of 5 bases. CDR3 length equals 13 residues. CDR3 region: CAWSTGSGNTIYF. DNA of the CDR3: TGTGCCTGGAGTACGGGCTCTGGAAACACCATATATTTT.

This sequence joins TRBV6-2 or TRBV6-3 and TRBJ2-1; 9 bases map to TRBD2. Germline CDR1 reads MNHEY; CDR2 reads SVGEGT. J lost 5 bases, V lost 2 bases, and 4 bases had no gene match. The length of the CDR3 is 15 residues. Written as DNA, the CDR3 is TGTGCCAGCAGTTACCTTGCGGGGGGGGACAATGAGCAGTTCTTC. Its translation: CASSYLAGGDNEQFF.

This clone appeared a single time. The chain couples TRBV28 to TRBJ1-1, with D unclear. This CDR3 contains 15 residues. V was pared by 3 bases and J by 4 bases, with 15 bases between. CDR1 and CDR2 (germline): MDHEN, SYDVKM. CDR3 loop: CASSFQGKEATEAFF. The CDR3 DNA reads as TGTGCCAGCAGTTTTCAAGGGAAAGAGGCCACTGAAGCTTTCTTT.

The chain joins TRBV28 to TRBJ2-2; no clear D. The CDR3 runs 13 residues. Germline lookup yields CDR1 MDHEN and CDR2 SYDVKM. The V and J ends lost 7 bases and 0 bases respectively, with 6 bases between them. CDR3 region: CASISANTGELFF. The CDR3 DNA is TGTGCCAGCATTTCCGCGAACACCGGGGAGCTGTTTTTT.

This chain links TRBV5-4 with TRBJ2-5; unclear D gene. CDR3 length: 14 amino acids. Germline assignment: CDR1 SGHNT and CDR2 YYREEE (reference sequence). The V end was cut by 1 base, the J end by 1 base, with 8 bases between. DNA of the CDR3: TGTGCCAGCAGCTTGACCAATCTCCAAGAGACCCAGTACTTC. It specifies CASSLTNLQETQYF.

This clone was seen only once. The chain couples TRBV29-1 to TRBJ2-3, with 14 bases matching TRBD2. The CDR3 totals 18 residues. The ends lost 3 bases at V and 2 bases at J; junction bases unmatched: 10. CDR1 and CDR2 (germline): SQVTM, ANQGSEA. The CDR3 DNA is TGCAGCGTTGAGGGACTAGCGGGGGCCCTCCCCATCACAGATACGCAGTATTTT. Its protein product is CSVEGLAGALPITDTQYF.